This passage covers 21 T cell receptor beta chains from one sample sequenced in a study of T cell responses to AZD1222 COVID-19 vaccine. TCRdb keeps only in-frame clones here, not all; method: immunoSEQ multiplex PCR. This sample has about 140,000 clones, with approximately 90% found just once. Sequencing used peripheral blood, obtained 28 days after the second AZD1222 dose. The receptors originated from an adult who received the AZD1222 COVID-19 vaccine.

The gene calls are TRBV6-5 and TRBJ2-1; 8 nucleotides align to TRBD1. Germline lookup yields CDR1 MNHEY and CDR2 SVGAGI. The length of the CDR3 is 14 residues. V shed 6 bases, J shed 6 bases, and the junction held 7 bases outside the gene matches. CDR3 residues: CASRRTGSINEQFF. The CDR3 nucleotides read TGTGCCAGCAGGCGGACAGGGTCTATCAATGAGCAGTTCTTC.

This rearrangement joins TRBV5-1 to TRBJ2-7, with 7 nucleotides matching TRBD2. The CDR3 loop spans 16 amino acids. Germline CDR1 reads SGHRS; CDR2 reads YFSETQ. V lost 1 base to trimming and J lost 3 bases; unmatched junction nucleotides: 10. The DNA for the CDR3 is TGCGCCAGCAGCTTGTTTGGGGGGGAATTGGTCTACGAGCAGTACTTC. Protein sequence: CASSLFGGELVYEQYF.

This rearrangement joins TRBV24-1 to TRBJ2-1; 8 nucleotides agree with TRBD1. The CDR3 runs to 16 residues. J was trimmed by 6 bases and V by 5 bases; bases with no gene match: 11. Germline V gene lookup returns CDR1 KGHDR and CDR2 SFDVKD. DNA for the CDR3: TGTGCCACCAGTGGGCCGGCAGGGGGCGCGGGCAATGAGCAGTTCTTC. Residues: CATSGPAGGAGNEQFF.

This clone was detected only once. This chain joins TRBV30 and TRBJ1-2, with 8 bases fitting TRBD1. The CDR3 runs 13 residues. The germline CDR1 and CDR2 sequences are GTSNPN and SVGIG (reference sequence). V dropped 3 bases and J dropped 0; count of bases not matched to a gene: 0. CDR3 bases: TGTGCCTGGAGGACAGGGGCTAACTATGGCTACACCTTC. It yields the protein CAWRTGANYGYTF.

J is TRBJ1-2 and V is TRBV27; D possibly corresponds to TRBD1 (5 bases). Germline assignment: CDR1 MNHEY and CDR2 SMNVEV (reference sequence). The V gene lost 4 bases and the J gene lost 4 bases, with 13 bases spanning the gap. CDR3 length: 14 amino acids. DNA for the CDR3: TGTGCCAGCAGTTCGACAGCCTCCGGCTATGGCTACACCTTC. Translation gives CASSSTASGYGYTF.

The sample holds a few counts of this clone. This chain connects TRBV3-1 (or the pseudogene TRBV3-2) to TRBJ1-3; D remains ambiguous. The CDR3 consists of 14 residues. The germline gives CDR1 LGHDT, CDR2 YNNKEL (reference sequence). Trimming removed 1 base from V and 4 bases from J, with 8 bases in between. In DNA form, the CDR3 reads TGTGCCAGCAGCCAAGGGACGGCCGGAAACACCATATATTTT. It specifies CASSQGTAGNTIYF.

The chain combines TRBV3-1 (or the pseudogene TRBV3-2) with TRBJ2-1; D is ambiguous. There are 17 residues in the CDR3. Germline assignment: CDR1 LGHDT and CDR2 YNNKEL (reference sequence). Trimming left V 3 bases short and J 4 bases short, with 19 bases between. CDR3 nucleotides: TGTGCCAGCAGCCAGCTGTCGGGTTCATTGGGTTACAATGAGCAGTTCTTC. Translation gives CASSQLSGSLGYNEQFF.

The chain carries TRBV2 and TRBJ1-2; unclear D gene. The germline V gene encodes CDR1 SNHLY and CDR2 FYNNEI. This CDR3 contains 14 residues. Trimming took 2 bases from V and 4 from J, leaving 11 bases between them. Here the CDR3 reads CASSERALPYGYTF. CDR3 sequence (DNA): TGTGCCAGCAGTGAACGCGCCCTCCCCTATGGCTACACCTTC.

This clone was recorded only once. The rearrangement joins TRBV28 to TRBJ1-5; D not resolved. CDR3 length equals 13 residues. Germline loops: CDR1 MDHEN, CDR2 SYDVKM. Trimming took off 6 bases at V and 4 bases at J, with 10 bases between the two ends. The DNA for the CDR3 is TGTGCCAGCAGGCCGGACCGAAATCAGCCCCAGCATTTT. It codes for CASRPDRNQPQHF.

V is TRBV7-9 and J is TRBJ1-3, with D uncertain. CDR1 and CDR2 from the germline V gene are SEHNR and FQNEAQ (reference sequence). CDR3 length: 14 residues. Trimming removed 0 bases from V and 1 base from J, with 4 bases in between. This CDR3 is CASSLAASGNTIYF. CDR3 bases: TGTGCCAGCAGCTTAGCGGCGTCTGGAAACACCATATATTTT.

This clone was observed a few times. The CDR3 spells CASSLLGQGVDTEAFF. The CDR3 DNA is TGTGCCAGCAGTTTGCTAGGGCAAGGAGTGGACACTGAAGCTTTCTTT. This rearrangement joins TRBV28 to TRBJ1-1, with unresolved D. Germline lookup yields CDR1 MDHEN and CDR2 SYDVKM. V was cut by 3 bases and J by 3 bases, with 17 bases left in between. The CDR3 has 16 residues.

This chain links TRBV6-6 with TRBJ2-7; D may match TRBD1 or TRBD2 (5 bases each). The CDR3 runs 15 residues. Germline-derived CDR1 and CDR2 are MNHNY and SVGAGI (reference sequence). Trimming left V 5 bases short and J 0 bases short, with 14 bases between. The CDR3 spells CASSGTGTDSYEQYF. As DNA, the CDR3 is TGTGCCAGCAGTGGAACCGGGACGGACTCCTACGAGCAGTACTTC.

V gene TRBV3-1 (or the pseudogene TRBV3-2) combines with J gene TRBJ2-7; 9 nucleotides match TRBD1. The J segment lost 3 bases and the V segment lost 7 bases, leaving 13 bases of the junction unmatched. Germline V gene sequence: CDR1 LGHDT, CDR2 YNNKEL (reference sequence). The CDR3 contains 16 residues. Here the CDR3 reads CASTESPGQGIYEQYF. The CDR3 DNA reads TGTGCCAGCACCGAAAGTCCGGGACAGGGTATCTACGAGCAGTACTTC.

This sequence joins TRBV21-1 and TRBJ2-4; TRBD2, the table's D call, was not compared with the DNA. TRBV21-1 is listed as a pseudogene. CDR3 length: 18 amino acids. This chain's CDR3 is CASSNTPETHRLVEVQYF. CDR3 DNA: TGTGCCAGCAGCAATACCCCTGAAACCCACCGTCTGGTAGAGGTTCAGTACTTC.

The chain couples TRBV28 to TRBJ1-3, with D possibly TRBD1 on 5 matching bases. The V gene's germline CDR1 is MDHEN and CDR2 SYDVKM. V was trimmed by 6 bases and J by 3 bases, leaving 12 bases between them. The CDR3 totals 14 residues. This CDR3 reads CASSLRDLGNTIYF. In DNA, the CDR3 is TGTGCCAGCAGCCTCCGGGACCTTGGAAACACCATATATTTT.

This clone was picked up one time. V usage is TRBV7-8 and J usage is TRBJ1-5; D gene ambiguous. Per the germline V gene, CDR1 is SGHVS and CDR2 is FQNEAQ. Trimming removed 3 bases from V and 3 bases from J, with 6 bases in between. This CDR3 has 13 amino acids. This CDR3 reads CASSFGDNQPQHF. The DNA for the CDR3 is TGTGCCAGCAGCTTCGGAGACAATCAGCCCCAGCATTTT.

The V gene is TRBV6-5, the J gene TRBJ1-3; TRBD1 matches 7 bases. This CDR3 comprises 14 residues. Germline-derived CDR1 and CDR2 are MNHEY and SVGAGI. With V trimmed by 10 bases and J by 1 base, 7 bases remained unmatched. The CDR3 nucleotides are TGTGCCACCTTGGGACAGTCTTCTGGAAACACCATATATTTT. It specifies CATLGQSSGNTIYF.

V usage is TRBV7-9 and J usage is TRBJ2-3, with 7 bases fitting TRBD1. Trimming cost V 5 bases and J 2 bases; bases outside gene matches: 4. Per germline, CDR1 SEHNR and CDR2 FQNEAQ (reference sequence). This CDR3 contains 14 residues. The CDR3 bases are TGTGCCAGCAGCCCGACAGGGACCACAGATACGCAGTATTTT. Translated, it gives CASSPTGTTDTQYF.

This clone was seen a handful of times. The chain couples TRBV27 to TRBJ2-1; no firm D call. Trimming left V 4 bases short and J 12 bases short, with 16 bases between. Germline CDR1 reads MNHEY; CDR2 reads SMNVEV (reference sequence). CDR3 length equals 13 residues. The CDR3 is CASSSSGPRRQFF. The CDR3 DNA reads as TGTGCCAGCAGTTCATCGGGCCCTAGGCGGCAGTTCTTC.

The chain carries TRBV28 and TRBJ1-1; D gene unclear. Trimming stripped 6 bases from V and 2 bases from J, with 10 bases between. Germline CDR1 reads MDHEN; CDR2 reads SYDVKM. The CDR3 extends over 13 amino acids. The CDR3 sequence is CASRTTVNTEAFF. Here the CDR3 DNA reads TGTGCCAGCAGAACGACGGTAAACACTGAAGCTTTCTTT.

The CDR3 is CASSQVAAGPQHF. The CDR3 DNA reads as TGTGCCAGCAGCCAAGTCGCTGCGGGGCCCCAGCATTTT. The rearrangement uses TRBV3-1 (or the pseudogene TRBV3-2) and TRBJ1-5; D is unclear. Germline CDR1 LGHDT, CDR2 YNNKEL (reference sequence). This CDR3 has 13 residues. The germline V and J ends were trimmed by 1 base and 9 bases, with 10 bases remaining between them.